This T cell receptor (beta chain) was documented in a study of blood T cell repertoires in COVID-19. The assay was immunoSEQ multiplex PCR, and TCRdb's table has in-frame clones only and misses some. The sample records approximately 70,000 clones, about nine tenths being singletons. Sequencing was performed on peripheral blood. The origin of this receptor is a man in his fifties or sixties with active COVID-19.

DNA for the CDR3: TGTGCCAGCAGCTTAGCGACAGGCAATTCACCCCTCCACTTT. Amino acids: CASSLATGNSPLHF. The V call is TRBV7-2, the J call TRBJ1-6; D is possibly TRBD1 (6 bases). In germline, CDR1 is SGHTA, CDR2 FQGNSA. The length of the CDR3 is 14 residues. Trimming pared 0 bases from V and 7 bases from J, leaving 7 bases between.